This T cell receptor (beta chain) derives from a study of T cells expressing NK-cell markers. Germline V CDR1 and CDR2: SQVTM, ANQGSEA. CDR3 length equals 13 residues. TCRdb processed the 5' RACE reads again and assigns one entry to each CDR3 protein, with no DNA. Its table lists a few hundred thousand distinct CDR3 sequences. The specimen was blood T cells: a sorted CD56 or NKG2C T cell subset, CD4+ or CD8+ T cells, or bulk PBMC T cells (not recorded which). J is TRBJ1-2 and V is TRBV29-1; TCRdb calls TRBD1, which cannot be checked without DNA. This TCR was recovered from a man aged 18 to 35 in good health. CDR3 loop: CSVEDGGGNGYTF.